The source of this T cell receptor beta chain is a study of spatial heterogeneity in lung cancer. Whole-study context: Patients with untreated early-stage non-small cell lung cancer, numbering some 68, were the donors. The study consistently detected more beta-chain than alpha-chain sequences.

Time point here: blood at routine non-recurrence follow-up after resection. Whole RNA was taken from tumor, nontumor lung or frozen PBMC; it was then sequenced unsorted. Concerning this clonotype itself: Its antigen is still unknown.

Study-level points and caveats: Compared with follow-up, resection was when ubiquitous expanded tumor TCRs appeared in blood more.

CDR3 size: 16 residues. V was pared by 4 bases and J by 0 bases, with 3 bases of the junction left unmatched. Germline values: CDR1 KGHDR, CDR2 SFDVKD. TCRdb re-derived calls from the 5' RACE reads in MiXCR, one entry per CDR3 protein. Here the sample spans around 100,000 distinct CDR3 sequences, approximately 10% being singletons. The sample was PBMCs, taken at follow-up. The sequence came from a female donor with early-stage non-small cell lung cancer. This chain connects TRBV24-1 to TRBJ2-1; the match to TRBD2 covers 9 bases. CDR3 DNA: TGTGCCACCAGTGAGCTTAGCGGGAGCTCCTACAATGAGCAGTTCTTC. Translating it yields CATSELSGSSYNEQFF.